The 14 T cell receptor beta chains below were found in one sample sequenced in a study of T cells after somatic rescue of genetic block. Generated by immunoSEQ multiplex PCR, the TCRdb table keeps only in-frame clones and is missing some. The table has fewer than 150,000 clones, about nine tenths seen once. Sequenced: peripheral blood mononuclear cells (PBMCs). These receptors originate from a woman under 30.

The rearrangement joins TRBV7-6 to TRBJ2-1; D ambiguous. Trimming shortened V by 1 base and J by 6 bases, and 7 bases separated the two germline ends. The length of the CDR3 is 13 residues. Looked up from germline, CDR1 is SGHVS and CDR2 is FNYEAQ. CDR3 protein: CASSLGALNEQFF. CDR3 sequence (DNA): TGTGCCAGCAGCTTAGGGGCTCTCAATGAGCAGTTCTTC.

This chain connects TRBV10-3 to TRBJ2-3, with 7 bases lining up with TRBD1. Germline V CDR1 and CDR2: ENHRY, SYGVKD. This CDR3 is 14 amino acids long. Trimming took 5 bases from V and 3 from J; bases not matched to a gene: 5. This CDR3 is CAISRQGGTDTQYF. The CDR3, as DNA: TGTGCCATCAGTAGACAGGGTGGGACAGATACGCAGTATTTT.

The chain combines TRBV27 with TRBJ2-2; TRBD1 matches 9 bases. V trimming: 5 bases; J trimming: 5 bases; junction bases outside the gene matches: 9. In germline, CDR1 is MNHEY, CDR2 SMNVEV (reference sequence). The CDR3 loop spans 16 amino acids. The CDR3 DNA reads TGTGCCAGCAGTCCATACAGGGGGCTGCGTACCGGGGAGCTGTTTTTT. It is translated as CASSPYRGLRTGELFF.

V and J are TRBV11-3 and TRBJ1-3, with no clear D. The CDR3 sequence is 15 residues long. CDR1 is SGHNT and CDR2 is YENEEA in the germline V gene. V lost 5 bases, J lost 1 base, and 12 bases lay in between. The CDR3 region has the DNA TGTGCCAGCAGCCTCAGGTTCCCATCTGGAAACACCATATATTTT. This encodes CASSLRFPSGNTIYF.

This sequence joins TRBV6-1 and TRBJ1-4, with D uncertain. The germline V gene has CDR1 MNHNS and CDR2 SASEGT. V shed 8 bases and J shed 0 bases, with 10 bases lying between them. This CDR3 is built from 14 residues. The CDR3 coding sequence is TGTGCCAGCGCTGGCGAGGCAACTAATGAAAAACTGTTTTTT. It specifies CASAGEATNEKLFF.

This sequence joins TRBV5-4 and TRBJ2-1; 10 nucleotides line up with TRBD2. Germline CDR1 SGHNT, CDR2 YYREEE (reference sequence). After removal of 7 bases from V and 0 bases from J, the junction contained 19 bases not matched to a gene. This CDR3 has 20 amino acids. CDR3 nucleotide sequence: TGTGCCAGCTCCCCAGAAATAGCGGGGGGCCGCTCAAGCTCCTACAATGAGCAGTTCTTC. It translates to CASSPEIAGGRSSSYNEQFF.

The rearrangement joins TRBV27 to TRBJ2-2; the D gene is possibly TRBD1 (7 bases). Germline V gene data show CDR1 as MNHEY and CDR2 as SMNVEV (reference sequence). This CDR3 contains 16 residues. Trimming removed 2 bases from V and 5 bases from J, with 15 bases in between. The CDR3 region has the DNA TGTGCCAGCAGTTTAGGGAGGACAGGCAAAACCGGGGAGCTGTTTTTT. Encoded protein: CASSLGRTGKTGELFF.

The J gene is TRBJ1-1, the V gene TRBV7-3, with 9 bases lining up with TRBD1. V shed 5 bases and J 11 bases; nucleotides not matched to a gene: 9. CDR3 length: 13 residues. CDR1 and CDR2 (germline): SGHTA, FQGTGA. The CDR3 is CASSPGTGIVAFF. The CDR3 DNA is TGTGCCAGCAGCCCCGGGACAGGGATCGTCGCTTTCTTT.

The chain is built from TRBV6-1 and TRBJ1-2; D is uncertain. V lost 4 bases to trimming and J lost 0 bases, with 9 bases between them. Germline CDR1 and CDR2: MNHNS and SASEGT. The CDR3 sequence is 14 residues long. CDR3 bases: TGTGCCAGCAGTGCCAGCCGCCCTAACTATGGCTACACCTTC. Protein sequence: CASSASRPNYGYTF.

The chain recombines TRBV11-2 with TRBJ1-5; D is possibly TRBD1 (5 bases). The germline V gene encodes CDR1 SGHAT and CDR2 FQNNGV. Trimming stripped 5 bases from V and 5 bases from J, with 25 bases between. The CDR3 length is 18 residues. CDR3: CASSLTGLDAEDDQPQHF. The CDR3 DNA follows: TGTGCCAGCAGCCTTACGGGACTCGATGCCGAGGACGATCAGCCCCAGCATTTT. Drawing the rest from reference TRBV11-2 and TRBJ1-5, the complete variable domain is EAGVAQSPRYKIIEKRQSVAFWCNPISGHATLYWYQQILGQGPKLLIQFQNNGVVDDSQLPKDRFSAERLKGVDSTLKIQPAKLEDSAVYLCASSLTGLDAEDDQPQHFGDGTRLSIL.

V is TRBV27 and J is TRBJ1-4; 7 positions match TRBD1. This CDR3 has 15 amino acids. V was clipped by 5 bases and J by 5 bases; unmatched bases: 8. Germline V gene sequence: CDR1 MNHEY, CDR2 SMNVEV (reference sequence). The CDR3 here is CASSPRQGLNEKLFF. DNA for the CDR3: TGTGCCAGCAGTCCCCGACAGGGATTGAATGAAAAACTGTTTTTT.

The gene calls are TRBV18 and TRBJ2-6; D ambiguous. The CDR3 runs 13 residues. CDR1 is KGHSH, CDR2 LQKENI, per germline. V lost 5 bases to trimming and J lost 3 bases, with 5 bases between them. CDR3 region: CASSTGGANVLTF. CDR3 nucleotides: TGTGCCAGCTCAACCGGTGGGGCCAACGTCCTGACTTTC.

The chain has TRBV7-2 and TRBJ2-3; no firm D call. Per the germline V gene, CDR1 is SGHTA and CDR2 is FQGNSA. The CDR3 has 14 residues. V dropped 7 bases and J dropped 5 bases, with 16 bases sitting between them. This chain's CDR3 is CASTTWRDGDTQYF. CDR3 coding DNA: TGTGCCAGCACCACCTGGCGAGACGGAGATACGCAGTATTTT.

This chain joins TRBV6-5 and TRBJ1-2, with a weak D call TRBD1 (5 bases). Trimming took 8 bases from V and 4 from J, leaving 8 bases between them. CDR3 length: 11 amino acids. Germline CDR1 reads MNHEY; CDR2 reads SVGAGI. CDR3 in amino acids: CASGTFYGYTF. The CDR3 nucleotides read TGTGCCAGCGGGACCTTCTATGGCTACACCTTC.